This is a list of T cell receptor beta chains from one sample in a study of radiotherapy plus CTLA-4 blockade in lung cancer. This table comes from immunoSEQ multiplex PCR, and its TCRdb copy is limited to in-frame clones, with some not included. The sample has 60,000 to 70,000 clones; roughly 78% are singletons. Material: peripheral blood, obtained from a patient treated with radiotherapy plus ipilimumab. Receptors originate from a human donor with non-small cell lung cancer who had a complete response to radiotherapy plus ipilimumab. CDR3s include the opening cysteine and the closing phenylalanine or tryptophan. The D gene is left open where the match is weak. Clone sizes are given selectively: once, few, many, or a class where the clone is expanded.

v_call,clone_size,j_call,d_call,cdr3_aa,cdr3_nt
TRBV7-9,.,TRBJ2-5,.,CASSFAGGSETQYF,TGTGCCAGCAGCTTTGCTGGGGGTTCGGAGACCCAGTACTTC
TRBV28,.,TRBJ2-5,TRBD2,CASSPRTSGGAGETQYF,TGTGCCAGCAGCCCCCGGACTAGCGGGGGGGCCGGGGAGACCCAGTACTTC
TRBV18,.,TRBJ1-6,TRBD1,CASSPFGQGARNSPLHF,TGTGCCAGCTCACCATTTGGACAGGGGGCGCGAAATTCACCCCTCCACTTT
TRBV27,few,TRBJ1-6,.,CASSRPDSPLHF,TGTGCCAGCAGTCGCCCCGATTCACCCCTCCACTTT
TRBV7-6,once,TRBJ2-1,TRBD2,CASSFQRGYNEQFF,TGTGCCAGCAGCTTCCAGCGGGGTTACAATGAGCAGTTCTTC
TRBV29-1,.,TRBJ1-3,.,CSVKGNGNTIYF,TGCAGCGTTAAAGGGAATGGAAACACCATATATTTT
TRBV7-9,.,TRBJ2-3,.,CASRGRLFRTDTQYF,TGTGCCAGCAGGGGGAGGTTATTCCGCACAGATACGCAGTATTTT
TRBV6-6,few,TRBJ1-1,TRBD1,CASSYRDRAYSTEAFF,TGTGCCAGCAGTTACAGGGACAGGGCATATAGCACTGAAGCTTTCTTT
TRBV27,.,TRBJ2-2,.,CASSHQPGGTNTGELFF,TGTGCCAGCAGTCACCAACCCGGGGGCACGAACACCGGGGAGCTGTTTTTT
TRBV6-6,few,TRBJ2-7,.,CASSRAIGRGLKQYF,TGTGCCAGCAGTCGAGCTATCGGACGGGGGTTAAAGCAGTACTTC
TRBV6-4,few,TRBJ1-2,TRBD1,CASSDSRTGGRGYTF,TGTGCCAGCAGTGACTCGAGAACAGGGGGCAGAGGCTACACCTTC
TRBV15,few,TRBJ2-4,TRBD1,CATSREGDREGNIQYF,TGTGCCACCAGCAGAGAAGGGGACAGGGAGGGAAACATTCAGTACTTC
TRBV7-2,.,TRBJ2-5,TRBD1,CASSPVGTVLTQETQYF,TGTGCCAGCAGCCCCGTGGGGACAGTCTTAACGCAAGAGACCCAGTACTTC
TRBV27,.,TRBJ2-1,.,CASSPAGTHYNEQFF,TGTGCCAGCAGTCCGGCCGGGACTCATTACAATGAGCAGTTCTTC
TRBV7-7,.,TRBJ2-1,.,CASSLEGRGGEQFF,TGTGCTAGCAGCTTAGAGGGCCGGGGCGGTGAGCAGTTCTTC
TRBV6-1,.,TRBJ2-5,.,CASSELGSDETQYF,TGTGCCAGCAGTGAACTGGGGTCGGACGAGACCCAGTACTTC
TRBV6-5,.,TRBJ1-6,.,CASSFLQGRNSPLHF,TGTGCCAGCAGTTTCCTACAGGGAAGAAATTCACCCCTCCACTTT
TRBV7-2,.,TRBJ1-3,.,CASTLGSSGNTIYF,TGTGCCAGCACCTTGGGAAGCTCTGGAAACACCATATATTTT
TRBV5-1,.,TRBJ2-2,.,CASSPDRQEARELFF,TGCGCCAGCAGCCCGGATAGGCAGGAGGCCCGGGAGCTGTTTTTT
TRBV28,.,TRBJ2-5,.,CASSPHQGADQETQYF,TGTGCCAGCAGTCCACACCAAGGAGCGGACCAAGAGACCCAGTACTTC
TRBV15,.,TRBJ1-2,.,CATSSPDKFNYGYTF,TGTGCCACCAGCAGTCCTGACAAGTTTAACTATGGCTACACCTTC
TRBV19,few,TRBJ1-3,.,CASSIGRTSSGNTIYF,TGTGCCAGTAGTATAGGTCGGACTTCCTCTGGAAACACCATATATTTT
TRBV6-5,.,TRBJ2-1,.,CASSPQGHIAMFF,TGTGCCAGCAGTCCCCAGGGGCATATAGCGATGTTCTTC
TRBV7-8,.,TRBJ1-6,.,CASSPGGVWNSPLHF,TGTGCCAGCAGCCCGGGAGGCGTATGGAATTCACCCCTCCACTTT
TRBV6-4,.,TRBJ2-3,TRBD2,CASSGSGGNTDTQYF,TGTGCCAGCAGTGGAAGCGGGGGAAACACAGATACGCAGTATTTT
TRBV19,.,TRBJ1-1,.,CASSLGPENTEAFF,TGTGCCAGTAGTCTGGGACCCGAGAACACTGAAGCTTTCTTT
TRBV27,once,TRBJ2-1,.,CASSLRQGLYEQFF,TGTGCCAGCAGTTTACGCCAGGGGCTCTATGAGCAGTTCTTC
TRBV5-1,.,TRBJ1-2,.,CANSLVGRTNYGYTF,TGCGCCAACAGCTTGGTTGGAAGAACCAACTATGGCTACACCTTC
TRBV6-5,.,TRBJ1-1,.,CASSYGIEAFF,TGTGCCAGCAGTTACGGGATTGAAGCTTTCTTT
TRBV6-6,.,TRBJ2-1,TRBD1,CASLPWDRDDNEQFF,TGTGCCAGCCTACCCTGGGACAGGGATGACAATGAGCAGTTCTTC
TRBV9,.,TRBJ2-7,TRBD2,CASSVGWTSGTYEQYF,TGTGCCAGCAGCGTAGGTTGGACTAGCGGGACCTACGAGCAGTACTTC
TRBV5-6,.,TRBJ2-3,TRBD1,CASSQLWDRGDTQYF,TGTGCCAGCAGCCAATTGTGGGACAGGGGCGATACGCAGTATTTT
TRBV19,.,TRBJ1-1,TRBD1,CASTRTGGRRAEAFF,TGTGCCAGTACAAGGACAGGGGGCCGGAGGGCTGAAGCTTTCTTT
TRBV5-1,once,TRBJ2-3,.,CASSLVSGTVSDTQYF,TGCGCCAGCAGCTTGGTCTCCGGGACTGTCTCAGATACGCAGTATTTT
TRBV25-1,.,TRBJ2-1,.,CASSDPSPGPARNEQFF,TGTGCCAGCAGTGACCCCTCACCGGGACCAGCTCGAAATGAGCAGTTCTTC
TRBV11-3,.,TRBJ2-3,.,CASSPRLTNMGDTQYF,TGTGCCAGCAGCCCCCGTTTGACAAACATGGGAGATACGCAGTATTTT
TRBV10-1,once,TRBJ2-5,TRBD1,CASSDGRGLETQYF,TGCGCCAGCAGTGATGGCAGGGGGCTGGAGACCCAGTACTTC
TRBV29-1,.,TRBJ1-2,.,CSVEKPPVGYTF,TGCAGCGTTGAAAAACCACCCGTTGGCTACACCTTC
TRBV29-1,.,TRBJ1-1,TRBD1,CSVAGQGTTEAFF,TGCAGCGTTGCGGGACAGGGGACCACTGAAGCTTTCTTT
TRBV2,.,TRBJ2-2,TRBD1,CASSKTGGITGELFF,TGTGCCAGCAGTAAGACAGGGGGCATCACCGGGGAGCTGTTTTTT
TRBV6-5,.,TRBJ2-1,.,CASSYDWDEQFF,TGTGCCAGCAGTTACGATTGGGATGAGCAGTTCTTC
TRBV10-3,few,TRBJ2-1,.,CAISGEVRDSVFF,TGTGCCATCAGTGGTGAGGTTAGGGACTCGGTGTTCTTC
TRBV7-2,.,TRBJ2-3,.,CASARGNTQYF,TGTGCTAGCGCCCGGGGCAATACGCAGTATTTT
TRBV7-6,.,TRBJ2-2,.,CASSFSVTGELFF,TGTGCCAGCAGCTTTAGTGTCACCGGGGAGCTGTTTTTT
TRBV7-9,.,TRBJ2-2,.,CASSLGTGTGELFF,TGTGCCAGCAGCCTAGGGACGGGCACCGGGGAGCTGTTTTTT
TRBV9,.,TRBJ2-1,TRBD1,CASSPRPPGQLYNEQFF,TGTGCCAGCAGCCCGAGGCCCCCGGGACAGTTATACAATGAGCAGTTCTTC
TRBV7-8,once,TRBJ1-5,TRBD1,CASSPARGQGANQPQHF,TGTGCCAGCAGTCCGGCGAGGGGACAGGGGGCCAATCAGCCCCAGCATTTT
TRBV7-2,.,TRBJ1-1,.,CASKEQDTEAFF,TGTGCCAGCAAGGAGCAGGACACTGAAGCTTTCTTT
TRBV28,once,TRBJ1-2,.,CASSLQPRRGYFYGYTF,TGTGCCAGCAGTTTACAGCCTAGGAGAGGCTACTTCTATGGCTACACCTTC
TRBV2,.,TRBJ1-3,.,CASSGGDNTIYF,TGTGCCAGCAGTGGGGGAGACAACACCATATATTTT
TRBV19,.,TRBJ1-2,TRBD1,CASSSDRGDYGYTF,TGTGCCAGTAGTTCCGACAGGGGGGACTATGGCTACACCTTC
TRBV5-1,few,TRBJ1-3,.,CASSPASGSSGNTIYF,TGCGCCAGCAGCCCCGCGTCAGGTAGCTCTGGAAACACCATATATTTT
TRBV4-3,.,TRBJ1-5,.,CASSPEVGAQPQHF,TGCGCCAGCAGCCCGGAGGTAGGGGCTCAGCCCCAGCATTTT
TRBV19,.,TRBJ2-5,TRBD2,CASSSGGATTQYF,TGTGCCAGTAGTAGCGGGGGGGCAACCACCCAGTACTTC
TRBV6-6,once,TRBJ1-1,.,CASDDPTTVMNTEAFF,TGTGCCAGCGACGATCCGACAACAGTAATGAACACTGAAGCTTTCTTT